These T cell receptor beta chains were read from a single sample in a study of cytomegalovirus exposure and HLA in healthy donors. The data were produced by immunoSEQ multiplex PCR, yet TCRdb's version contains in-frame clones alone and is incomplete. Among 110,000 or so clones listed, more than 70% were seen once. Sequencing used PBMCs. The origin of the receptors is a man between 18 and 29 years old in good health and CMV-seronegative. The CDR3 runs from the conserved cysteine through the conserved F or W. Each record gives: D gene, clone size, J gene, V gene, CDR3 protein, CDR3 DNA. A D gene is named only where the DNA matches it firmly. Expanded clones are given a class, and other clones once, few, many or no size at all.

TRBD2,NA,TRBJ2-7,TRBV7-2,CASSAASGPYEQYF,TGTGCCAGCAGCGCCGCTAGCGGTCCCTACGAGCAGTACTTC
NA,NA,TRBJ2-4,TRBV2,CASSEQGSIQYF,TGTGCCAGCAGTGAACAAGGGAGCATTCAGTACTTC
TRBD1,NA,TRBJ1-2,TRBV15,CATSRDGTGSNYGYTF,TGTGCCACCAGCAGAGATGGGACAGGGTCTAACTATGGCTACACCTTC
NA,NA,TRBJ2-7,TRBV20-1,CSAPRATEQYF,TGCAGTGCCCCCAGGGCGACCGAGCAGTACTTC
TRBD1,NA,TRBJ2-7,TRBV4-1,CASSHGTEEQYF,TGCGCCAGCAGCCATGGGACAGAGGAGCAGTACTTC
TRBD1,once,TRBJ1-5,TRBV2,CASRDRVGNQPQHF,TGTGCCAGCAGGGACAGGGTTGGCAATCAGCCCCAGCATTTT
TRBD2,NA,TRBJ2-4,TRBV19,CASTDWAGEDIQYF,TGTGCCAGTACCGACTGGGCGGGAGAGGACATTCAGTACTTC
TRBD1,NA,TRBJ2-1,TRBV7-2,CASSPQTGNEQFF,TGTGCCAGCAGCCCCCAGACAGGGAATGAGCAGTTCTTC
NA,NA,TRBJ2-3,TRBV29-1,CSVDVDTDTQYF,TGCAGCGTTGATGTGGACACGGATACGCAGTATTTT
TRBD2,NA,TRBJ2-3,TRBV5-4,CASSSLTSGSTDTQYF,TGTGCCAGCAGCTCCCTGACTAGCGGGAGCACAGATACGCAGTATTTT
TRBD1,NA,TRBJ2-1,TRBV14,CASSPWTGNEQFF,TGTGCCAGCAGCCCCTGGACAGGGAATGAGCAGTTCTTC
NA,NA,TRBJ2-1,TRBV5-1,CASSSGQIEQFF,TGCGCCAGCAGCTCAGGACAGATTGAGCAGTTCTTC
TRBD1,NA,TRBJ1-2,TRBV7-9,CASSFGQGDGYTF,TGTGCCAGCAGCTTTGGACAGGGAGATGGCTACACCTTC
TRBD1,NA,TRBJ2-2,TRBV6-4,CASSFPGGQGIANTGELFF,TGTGCCAGCAGCTTCCCTGGGGGACAGGGGATCGCGAACACCGGGGAGCTGTTTTTT
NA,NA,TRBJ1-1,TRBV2,CASSEGKNTEAFF,TGTGCCAGCAGTGAGGGCAAGAACACTGAAGCTTTCTTT
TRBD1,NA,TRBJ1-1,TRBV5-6,CASSRSRDRDDTEAFF,TGTGCCAGCAGCCGTTCCCGGGACAGGGATGACACTGAAGCTTTCTTT
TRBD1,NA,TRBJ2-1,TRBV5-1,CASSLIVAGTAAGYNEQFF,TGCGCCAGCAGCTTAATCGTAGCAGGGACAGCGGCCGGTTACAATGAGCAGTTCTTC
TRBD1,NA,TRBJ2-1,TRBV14,CASSRPGQGANEQFF,TGTGCCAGCAGCCGACCGGGACAGGGGGCAAATGAGCAGTTCTTC
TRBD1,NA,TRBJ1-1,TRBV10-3,CAISEPRQGADTEAFF,TGTGCCATCAGTGAGCCCCGACAGGGGGCGGACACTGAAGCTTTCTTT
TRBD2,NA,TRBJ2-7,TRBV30,CAWSAGTSGTGQYF,TGTGCCTGGAGTGCCGGGACTAGCGGCACGGGGCAGTACTTC
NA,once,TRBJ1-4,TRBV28,CASSLWAAATNEKLFF,TGTGCCAGCAGTTTATGGGCGGCAGCAACTAATGAAAAACTGTTTTTT
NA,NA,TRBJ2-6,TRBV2,CASSALSGANVLTF,TGTGCCAGCAGTGCCCTCTCTGGGGCCAACGTCCTGACTTTC
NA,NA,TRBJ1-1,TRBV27,CASSFDTYTEAFF,TGTGCCAGCAGTTTCGACACCTACACTGAAGCTTTCTTT
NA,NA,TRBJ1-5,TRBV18,CASSPSDQPQHF,TGTGCCAGCTCACCATCCGATCAGCCCCAGCATTTT
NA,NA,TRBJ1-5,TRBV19,CASSSSRAPWQPQHF,TGTGCCAGTAGTAGTTCGAGGGCGCCGTGGCAGCCCCAGCATTTT
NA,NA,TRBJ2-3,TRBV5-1,CASSLGQTSTDTQYF,TGCGCCAGCAGCTTAGGACAGACTTCCACAGATACGCAGTATTTT
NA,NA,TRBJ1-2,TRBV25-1,CASSESGFSGGLDGYTF,TGTGCCAGCAGTGAATCTGGGTTTTCGGGAGGTCTAGATGGCTACACCTTC
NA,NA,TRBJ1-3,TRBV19,CASSTHDRFSGNTIYF,TGTGCCAGTAGTACCCATGACAGGTTCTCTGGAAACACCATATATTTT
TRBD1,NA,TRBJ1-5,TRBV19,CASSIGQGNQPQHF,TGTGCCAGTAGTATAGGACAGGGTAATCAGCCCCAGCATTTT
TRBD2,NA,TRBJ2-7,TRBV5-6,CASSRKAGFSYEQYF,TGTGCCAGCAGCAGAAAAGCGGGGTTCTCCTACGAGCAGTACTTC
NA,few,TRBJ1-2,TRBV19,CASRSYGYTF,TGTGCCAGTAGGTCTTATGGCTACACCTTC
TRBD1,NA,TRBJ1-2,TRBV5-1,CASSDTDRGPLGGYTF,TGCGCCAGCAGCGATACGGACAGGGGGCCTTTAGGTGGCTACACCTTC
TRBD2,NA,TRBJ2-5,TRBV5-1,CASSGRTRGQETQYF,TGCGCCAGCAGCGGACGGACTAGGGGCCAAGAGACCCAGTACTTC
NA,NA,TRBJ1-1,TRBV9,CASSERDGRTEAFF,TGTGCCAGCAGCGAGAGGGACGGGAGGACTGAAGCTTTCTTT
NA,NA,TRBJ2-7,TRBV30,CAWSLGGARSYEQYF,TGTGCCTGGAGTCTGGGGGGGGCCAGAAGCTACGAGCAGTACTTC
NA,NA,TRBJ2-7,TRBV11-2,CASSFPPFYYEQYF,TGTGCCAGCAGCTTTCCCCCCTTCTACTACGAGCAGTACTTC
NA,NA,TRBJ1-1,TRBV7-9,CASSTPHWTAMNTEAFF,TGTGCCAGCAGCACCCCCCACTGGACAGCCATGAACACTGAAGCTTTCTTT
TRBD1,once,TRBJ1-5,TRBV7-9,CASSLGQGVGQPQHF,TGTGCCAGCAGCTTAGGACAGGGGGTTGGTCAGCCCCAGCATTTT
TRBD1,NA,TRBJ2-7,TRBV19,CASSMGTGGYEQYF,TGTGCCAGTAGTATGGGGACAGGGGGTTACGAGCAGTACTTC
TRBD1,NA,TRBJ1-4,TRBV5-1,CASSLEGTGGFDEKLFF,TGCGCCAGCAGCTTGGAAGGGACAGGGGGCTTCGATGAAAAACTGTTTTTT
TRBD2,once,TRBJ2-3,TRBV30,CAWCAGTSGSTDTQYF,TGTGCCTGGTGCGCCGGGACTAGCGGGAGCACAGATACGCAGTATTTT
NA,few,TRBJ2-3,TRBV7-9,CASSFVTRNTDTQYF,TGTGCCAGCAGCTTTGTGACTAGGAACACAGATACGCAGTATTTT
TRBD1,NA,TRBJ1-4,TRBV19,CASSRDRDEKLFF,TGTGCCAGTAGTAGGGACAGGGATGAAAAACTGTTTTTT
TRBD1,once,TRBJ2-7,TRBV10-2,CASSSRGPYEQYF,TGCGCCAGCAGCAGCAGGGGGCCCTACGAGCAGTACTTC
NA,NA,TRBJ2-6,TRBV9,CASSVQGRSGANVLTF,TGTGCCAGCAGCGTCCAGGGCCGCTCTGGGGCCAACGTCCTGACTTTC
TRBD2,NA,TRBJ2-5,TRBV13,CASSLWGLAGGRETQYF,TGTGCCAGCAGCTTATGGGGACTAGCGGGGGGTCGGGAGACCCAGTACTTC
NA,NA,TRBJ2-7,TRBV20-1,CSAQRLGEQYF,TGCAGTGCCCAGAGACTTGGGGAGCAGTACTTC
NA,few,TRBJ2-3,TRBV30,CAWSVQGGGAQYF,TGTGCCTGGAGTGTACAAGGGGGGGGCGCGCAGTATTTT
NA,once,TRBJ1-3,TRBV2,CASSAGYAGNTIYF,TGTGCCAGCAGTGCCGGTTACGCTGGAAACACCATATATTTT
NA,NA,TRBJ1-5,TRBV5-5,CASSLEEPFRGQPQHF,TGTGCCAGCAGCTTGGAGGAGCCCTTCAGGGGTCAGCCCCAGCATTTT
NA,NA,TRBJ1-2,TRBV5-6,CASSYDSEANYGYTF,TGTGCCAGCAGCTACGACAGTGAGGCTAACTATGGCTACACCTTC
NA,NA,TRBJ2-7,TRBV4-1,CASSPGQRSYEQYF,TGCGCCAGCAGCCCAGGACAGCGGAGCTACGAGCAGTACTTC
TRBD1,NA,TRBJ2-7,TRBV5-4,CASSPGTGGYEQYF,TGTGCCAGCAGCCCGGGGACAGGGGGATACGAGCAGTACTTC
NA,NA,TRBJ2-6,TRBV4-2,CASSQVLRGFSGANVLTF,TGTGCCAGCAGCCAAGTCCTCCGGGGGTTCTCTGGGGCCAACGTCCTGACTTTC
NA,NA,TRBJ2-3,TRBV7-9,CASSFTKQTPNADTQYF,TGTGCCAGCAGCTTTACCAAACAGACCCCGAACGCAGATACGCAGTATTTT